This TCR beta chain was documented in a study of brain metastases from non-small cell lung cancer. Germline lookup yields CDR1 SGHDN and CDR2 FVKESK. Between the trimmed V and J ends, which lost 1 base and 4 bases, there was a span of 8 bases. This CDR3 is built from 14 residues. The protocol was immunoSEQ multiplex PCR, while the TCRdb copy is restricted to in-frame clones and leaves out a portion. The sample carries roughly 1,500 clones, roughly 76% recorded once. The chain couples TRBV14 to TRBJ2-1, with D perhaps matching TRBD2 (5 bases). The receptor was isolated from a donor over 35 with non-small cell lung cancer. What was sequenced was tumor-adjacent normal tissue. DNA of the CDR3: TGTGCCAGCAGCCAAGGAGGGAGATACAATGAGCAGTTCTTC. Its protein is CASSQGGRYNEQFF.